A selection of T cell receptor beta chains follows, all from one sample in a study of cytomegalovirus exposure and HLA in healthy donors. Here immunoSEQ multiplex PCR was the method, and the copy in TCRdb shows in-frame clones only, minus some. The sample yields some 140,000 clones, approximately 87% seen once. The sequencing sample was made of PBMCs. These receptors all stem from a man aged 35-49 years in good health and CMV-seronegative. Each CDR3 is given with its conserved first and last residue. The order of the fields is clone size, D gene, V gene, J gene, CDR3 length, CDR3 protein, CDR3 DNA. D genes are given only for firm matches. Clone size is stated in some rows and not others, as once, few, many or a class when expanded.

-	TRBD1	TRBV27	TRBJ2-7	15	CASSSGQGLSYEQYF	TGTGCCAGCAGTTCAGGACAGGGGCTCTCCTACGAGCAGTACTTC
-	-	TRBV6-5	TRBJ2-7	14	CASSPGHYSYEQYF	TGTGCCAGCAGCCCGGGACACTACTCCTACGAGCAGTACTTC
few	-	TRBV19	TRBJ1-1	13	CATENSLNTEAFF	TGTGCCACCGAGAACAGCTTGAACACTGAAGCTTTCTTT
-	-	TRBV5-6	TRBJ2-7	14	CASRSAGQHYEQYF	TGTGCCAGCAGATCCGCGGGACAGCACTACGAGCAGTACTTC
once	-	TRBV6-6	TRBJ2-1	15	CASSYAQLAYNEQFF	TGTGCCAGCAGTTACGCTCAGTTGGCTTACAATGAGCAGTTCTTC
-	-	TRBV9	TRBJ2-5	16	CASSPRLQDLQETQYF	TGTGCCAGCAGCCCCCGCTTACAGGATCTCCAAGAGACCCAGTACTTC
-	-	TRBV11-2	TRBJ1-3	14	CASSLVGGGNTIYF	TGTGCCAGCAGCTTAGTAGGCGGTGGAAACACCATATATTTT
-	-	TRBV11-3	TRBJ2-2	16	CASSLNGGAGGGELFF	TGTGCCAGCAGCTTAAATGGGGGGGCAGGCGGCGGGGAGCTGTTTTTT
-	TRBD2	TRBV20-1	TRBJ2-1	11	CSARGSGGQFF	TGCAGTGCTAGAGGTTCGGGGGGGCAGTTCTTC
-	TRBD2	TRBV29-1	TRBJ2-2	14	CSVGRSGDTGELFF	TGCAGCGTTGGGCGGAGCGGGGACACCGGGGAGCTGTTTTTT
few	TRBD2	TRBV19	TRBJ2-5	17	CASSIDRLAGDQETQYF	TGTGCCAGTAGTATAGATCGTCTAGCGGGGGACCAAGAGACCCAGTACTTC
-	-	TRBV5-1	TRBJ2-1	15	CASSPGGTGAYEQFF	TGCGCCAGCAGCCCCGGGGGTACCGGGGCCTATGAGCAGTTCTTC
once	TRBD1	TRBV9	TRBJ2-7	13	CASSVGQGSEQYF	TGTGCCAGCAGCGTTGGACAGGGCAGCGAGCAGTACTTC
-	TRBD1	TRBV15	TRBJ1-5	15	CATSRDRMRGQPQHF	TGTGCCACCAGCAGGGACAGGATGAGGGGCCAGCCCCAGCATTTT
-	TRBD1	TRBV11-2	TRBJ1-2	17	CASSPEGQGALHYGYTF	TGTGCCAGCAGCCCCGAAGGGCAGGGGGCCCTCCACTATGGCTACACCTTC
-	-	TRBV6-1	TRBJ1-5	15	CASSTRWGGNQPQHF	TGTGCCAGCAGTACCCGGTGGGGGGGCAATCAGCCCCAGCATTTT
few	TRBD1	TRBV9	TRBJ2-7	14	CASSTRDSSYEQYF	TGTGCCAGCAGCACCCGGGACAGCTCCTACGAGCAGTACTTC
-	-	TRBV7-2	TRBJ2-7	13	CASSSDNAYEQYF	TGTGCCAGCAGCTCGGACAACGCTTACGAGCAGTACTTC
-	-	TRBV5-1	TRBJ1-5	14	CASSPRGGRQPQHF	TGCGCCAGCAGCCCCCGGGGGGGCCGTCAGCCCCAGCATTTT
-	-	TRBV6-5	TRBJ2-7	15	CASSFKSGITYEQYF	TGTGCCAGCAGTTTTAAATCCGGGATAACCTACGAGCAGTACTTC
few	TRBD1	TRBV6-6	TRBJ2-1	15	CASSYGDRASNEQFF	TGTGCCAGCAGTTACGGGGACAGGGCGTCCAATGAGCAGTTCTTC
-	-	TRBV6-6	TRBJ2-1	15	CASSYGSGSYNEQFF	TGTGCCAGCAGTTACGGCAGCGGCTCCTACAATGAGCAGTTCTTC
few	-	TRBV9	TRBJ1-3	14	CASSVPESGNTIYF	TGTGCCAGCAGCGTACCCGAGTCTGGAAACACCATATATTTT
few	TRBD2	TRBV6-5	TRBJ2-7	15	CASSYTSGDSYEQYF	TGTGCCAGCAGTTACACTAGCGGGGACTCCTACGAGCAGTACTTC
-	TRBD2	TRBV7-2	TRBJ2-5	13	CASSFSGQETQYF	TGTGCCAGCAGCTTTAGCGGGCAAGAGACCCAGTACTTC
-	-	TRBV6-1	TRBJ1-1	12	CASSEDRLKAFF	TGTGCCAGCAGTGAAGACCGGTTGAAGGCTTTCTTT
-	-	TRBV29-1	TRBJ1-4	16	CSVRVIRGREGEKLFF	TGCAGCGTGCGGGTGATACGGGGGAGGGAAGGAGAAAAACTGTTTTTT
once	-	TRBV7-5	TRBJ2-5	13	CARSRTCLETQYF	TGTGCCAGAAGCCGTACATGTCTCGAGACCCAGTACTTC
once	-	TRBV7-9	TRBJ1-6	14	CSSSLGQTNSPLHF	TGTTCCAGCAGCTTAGGACAGACCAATTCACCCCTCCACTTT
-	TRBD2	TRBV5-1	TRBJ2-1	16	CASSYGLWGGNNEQFF	TGCGCCAGCAGCTACGGACTGTGGGGGGGGAACAATGAGCAGTTCTTC
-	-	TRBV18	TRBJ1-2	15	CASSPGGAPNYGYTF	TGTGCCAGCTCACCTGGGGGGGCGCCTAACTATGGCTACACCTTC
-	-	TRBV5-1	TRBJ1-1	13	CASSWTANTEAFF	TGCGCCAGCAGCTGGACAGCTAACACTGAAGCTTTCTTT
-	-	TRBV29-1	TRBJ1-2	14	CSVEVPGLGYGYTF	TGCAGCGTTGAAGTTCCGGGGTTGGGCTATGGCTACACCTTC
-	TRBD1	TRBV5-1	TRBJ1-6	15	CASSQKDRVDSPLHF	TGCGCCAGCAGCCAGAAGGACAGGGTGGATTCACCCCTCCACTTT
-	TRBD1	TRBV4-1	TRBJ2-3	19	CASSQAPPGTGGTVDTQYF	TGCGCCAGCAGCCAAGCACCCCCCGGGACAGGGGGGACAGTGGATACGCAGTATTTT
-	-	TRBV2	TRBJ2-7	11	CASRTEYEQYF	TGTGCCAGCAGGACTGAGTACGAGCAGTACTTC
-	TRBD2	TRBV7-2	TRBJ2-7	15	CASSLGTSGTYEQYF	TGTGCCAGCAGCCTAGGGACTAGCGGGACCTACGAGCAGTACTTC
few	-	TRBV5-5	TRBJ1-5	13	CASSLAGGQPQHF	TGTGCCAGCAGCTTGGCAGGAGGTCAGCCCCAGCATTTT
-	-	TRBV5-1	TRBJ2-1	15	CASSLEVGEWNEQFF	TGCGCCAGCAGCTTGGAGGTGGGAGAATGGAATGAGCAGTTCTTC
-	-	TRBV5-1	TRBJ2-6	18	CASSLAGGSLSGANVLTF	TGCGCCAGCAGCTTGGCCGGGGGTTCCCTCTCTGGGGCCAACGTCCTGACTTTC
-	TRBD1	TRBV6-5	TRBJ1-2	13	CASKENRGYGYTF	TGTGCCAGCAAGGAGAACAGGGGGTATGGCTACACCTTC
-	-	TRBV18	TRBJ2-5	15	CASSPGLSLGETQYF	TGTGCCAGCTCACCGGGACTTTCACTAGGAGAGACCCAGTACTTC
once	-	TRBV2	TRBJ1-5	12	CASSEERKPQHF	TGTGCCAGCAGTGAAGAGCGGAAGCCCCAGCATTTT
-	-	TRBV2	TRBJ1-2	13	CASTIDRSYGYTF	TGTGCCAGCACCATCGACAGGAGTTATGGCTACACCTTC
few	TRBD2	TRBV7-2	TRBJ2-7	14	CASSPLAGTYEQYF	TGTGCCAGCAGCCCGCTAGCGGGGACCTACGAGCAGTACTTC
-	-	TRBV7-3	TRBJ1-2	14	CASSAGNRSYGYTF	TGTGCCAGCAGCGCAGGGAATAGATCCTATGGCTACACCTTC
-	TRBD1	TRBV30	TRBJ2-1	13	CAWSPQGTGEQFF	TGTGCCTGGAGCCCCCAGGGGACAGGTGAGCAGTTCTTC
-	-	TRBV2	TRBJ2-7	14	CASSGQFREYEQYF	TGTGCCAGCAGCGGACAGTTTCGTGAGTACGAGCAGTACTTC
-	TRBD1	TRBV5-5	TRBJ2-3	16	CASSLLGDRGTDTQYF	TGTGCCAGCAGCTTGTTGGGGGACAGGGGCACAGATACGCAGTATTTT
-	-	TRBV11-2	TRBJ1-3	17	CASSSGRGSHSGNTIYF	TGTGCCAGCAGCTCCGGCAGGGGCAGCCACTCTGGAAACACCATATATTTT
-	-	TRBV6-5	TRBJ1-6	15	CASSRPGFRNSPLHF	TGTGCCAGCAGTCGTCCGGGGTTTCGGAATTCACCCCTCCACTTT
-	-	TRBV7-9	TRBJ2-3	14	CSSSRPGITDTQYF	TGTTCCAGCAGCCGTCCCGGTATCACAGATACGCAGTATTTT
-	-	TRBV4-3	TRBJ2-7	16	CASSQVAGGGYYEQYF	TGCGCCAGCAGCCAAGTCGCCGGCGGGGGCTACTACGAGCAGTACTTC